A single sample gave rise to the 20 T cell receptor beta chains below, sequenced in a study of metastatic and nonmetastatic thyroid tumors. TCRdb re-called the PCR reads with MiXCR. The sample includes approximately 15,000 clones, 10% to 15% of them seen just once. Thyroid surgery had not been preceded by any treatment in any patient. Sequenced input: blood. The source of these receptors is a female donor with papillary thyroid cancer or a benign thyroid nodule (not recorded which). Some clones in this sample may be carry-over from other donors' samples.

This clone was observed a handful of times. This sequence may be a read error, since a much larger clone differs from it by one base. The genes are TRBV2 and TRBJ1-1; D is undetermined. The CDR3 has 14 residues. Germline lookup yields CDR1 SNHLY and CDR2 FYNNEI. V was clipped by 6 bases and J by 5 bases, with 16 bases between them. The CDR3 protein is CASRGRLPGTEAFF. The DNA of the CDR3 is TGTGCCAGCAGAGGACGGCTCCCGGGGACTGAAGCTTTCTTT. Full variable domain (remainder filled in from reference TRBV2 and TRBJ1-1): EPEVTQTPSHQVTQMGQEVILRCVPISNHLYFYWYRQILGQKVEFLVSFYNNEISEKSEIFDDQFSVERPDGSNFTLKIRSTKLEDSAMYFCASRGRLPGTEAFFGQGTRLTVV.

The table lists this clone with a few counts. The chain couples TRBV28 to TRBJ1-1, with no clear D. Germline V gives CDR1 MDHEN, CDR2 SYDVKM. V was clipped by 10 bases and J by 6 bases, with 18 bases between them. CDR3 length equals 13 residues. CDR3 nucleotide sequence: TGTGCCATCATTCCGGACGTAAGCGCTGAAGCTTTCTTT. This encodes CAIIPDVSAEAFF.

This clone was observed many times. This chain connects TRBV4-1 to TRBJ1-1; possible D gene TRBD1, 5 bases. The V end was cut by 1 base, the J end by 6 bases, with 9 bases between. The CDR3 runs to 13 residues. Germline V gene data show CDR1 as MGHRA and CDR2 as YSYEKL. The CDR3: CASSQGEGAEAFF. The CDR3, as DNA: TGCGCCAGCAGCCAAGGGGAAGGGGCTGAAGCTTTCTTT.

This chain uses TRBV20-1 with TRBJ2-7; 7 bases agree with TRBD1. V gave up 6 bases and J gave up 2 bases; unmatched junction bases: 4. Germline lookup yields CDR1 DFQATT and CDR2 SNEGSKA (reference sequence). There are 12 residues in the CDR3. The CDR3 sequence is CSATGQTYEQYF. CDR3 DNA: TGCAGTGCAACGGGACAGACCTACGAGCAGTACTTC.

This rearrangement joins TRBV14 to TRBJ2-2; no firm D call. Per germline, CDR1 SGHDN and CDR2 FVKESK. Trimming removed 4 bases from V and 7 bases from J, with 10 bases in between. The CDR3 runs to 13 residues. The CDR3 nucleotides are TGTGCCAGCAGCCCTTACAAGATCGGGGAGCTGTTTTTT. Translation gives CASSPYKIGELFF.

Many counts were recorded for this clone. The CDR3 bases are TGTGCCAGCAGCTATAGTAACGGGAGAGGGGATGAGCAGTTCTTC. It translates to CASSYSNGRGDEQFF. V gene TRBV4-2 combines with J gene TRBJ2-1; perhaps TRBD2 as D (6 bases). The CDR3 loop spans 15 amino acids. V was trimmed by 5 bases and J by 8 bases, leaving 19 bases between them. CDR1 and CDR2 (germline): LGHNA, YNFKEQ.

In its sample, this clone is medium-sized. This chain uses TRBV28 with TRBJ2-7; TRBD1 matches at 10 bases. The CDR3 totals 13 residues. V lost 6 bases to trimming and J lost 3 bases; unmatched junction nucleotides: 2. CDR1 is MDHEN and CDR2 is SYDVKM in the germline V gene. CDR3 region: CASRGTGDYEQYF. Here the CDR3 DNA reads TGTGCCAGCAGAGGGACAGGGGACTACGAGCAGTACTTC.

The CDR3: CASSVGTPGTEAFF. CDR3 DNA sequence: TGCGCCAGCAGCGTGGGGACGCCGGGGACTGAAGCTTTCTTT. The chain links TRBV5-1 to TRBJ1-1, with D possibly being TRBD1 (5 bases). The CDR3 is 14 residues long. Germline loops: CDR1 SGHRS, CDR2 YFSETQ. Trimming pared 4 bases from V and 5 bases from J, leaving 15 bases between.

This clone was observed at least ten times. The chain employs TRBV20-1 and TRBJ2-5; D gene unclear. There are 11 residues in the CDR3. Trimming took 0 bases from V and 5 from J, leaving 4 bases between them. Per germline, CDR1 DFQATT and CDR2 SNEGSKA (reference sequence). The CDR3 sequence: CSARDLETQYF. The CDR3 nucleotides read TGCAGTGCTAGAGATTTGGAGACCCAGTACTTC.

This clone was observed many times. The rearrangement uses TRBV20-1 and TRBJ2-3; the D gene is possibly TRBD2 (5 bases). This CDR3 is built from 14 residues. CDR1 and CDR2 (germline): DFQATT, SNEGSKA (reference sequence). V was shortened by 1 base and J by 1 base, with 9 bases between the two germline ends. CDR3 in amino acids: CSARARVGTDTQYF. The CDR3 region has the DNA TGCAGTGCTAGAGCGAGGGTTGGCACAGATACGCAGTATTTT.

This clone was detected a few times. The rearrangement joins TRBV6-2 or TRBV6-3 to TRBJ2-7; 8 nucleotides line up with TRBD2. CDR3 length equals 15 residues. CDR1 MNHEY and CDR2 SVGEGT come from the germline V gene. V lost 7 bases, J lost 5 bases, and 13 bases stayed unmatched. CDR3 nucleotide sequence: TGTGCCAGCATCATCCCAGCGGGAGATATCCACGAGCAGTACTTC. Amino acids: CASIIPAGDIHEQYF.

This clone is deemed medium-sized. The chain is built from TRBV6-2 or TRBV6-3 and TRBJ2-3; D not resolved. V shed 5 bases and J shed 10 bases, with 13 bases lying between them. CDR1 and CDR2 from the germline V gene are MNHEY and SVGEGT. The CDR3 consists of 12 residues. The CDR3 sequence: CASSGPGDAQYF. CDR3 DNA: TGTGCCAGCAGTGGACCTGGGGATGCGCAGTATTTT.

This clone was counted many times. The chain carries TRBV2 and TRBJ2-1; 11 bases are shared with TRBD2. The V segment lost 6 bases and the J segment 2 bases; nucleotides outside the gene matches: 6. Germline lookup yields CDR1 SNHLY and CDR2 FYNNEI. The CDR3 is made up of 16 amino acids. DNA of the CDR3: TGTGCCAGCAGCCGATTGGGACTAGCGGCCTACAATGAGCAGTTCTTC. Residues: CASSRLGLAAYNEQFF.

CDR3 in amino acids: CATSTCMGSSYEQYF. The DNA for the CDR3 is TGTGCCACCAGCACCTGCATGGGGTCGTCCTACGAGCAGTACTTC. V usage is TRBV15 and J usage is TRBJ2-7; D is unclear. CDR1 and CDR2 (germline): LNHNV, YYDKDF (reference sequence). The CDR3 runs 15 residues. V lost 4 bases to trimming and J lost 1 base, with 14 bases between them. The full variable domain, completed using reference TRBV15 and TRBJ2-7, is DAMVIQNPRYQVTQFGKPVTLSCSQTLNHNVMYWYQQKSSQAPKLLFHYYDKDFNNEADTPDNFQSRRPNTSFCFLDIRSPGLGDTAMYLCATSTCMGSSYEQYFGPGTRLTVT.

This clone showed up many times. The V call is TRBV11-2, the J call TRBJ1-5; D is unresolved. The germline CDR1 and CDR2 sequences are SGHAT and FQNNGV. V lost 5 bases to trimming and J lost 0 bases, with 17 bases between them. The CDR3 runs to 17 residues. The CDR3 protein is CASSPGEAAGSNQPQHF. CDR3 bases: TGTGCCAGCAGCCCAGGTGAGGCGGCGGGTAGCAATCAGCCCCAGCATTTT. Together with reference TRBV11-2 and TRBJ1-5, the CDR3 gives the full variable domain: EAGVAQSPRYKIIEKRQSVAFWCNPISGHATLYWYQQILGQGPKLLIQFQNNGVVDDSQLPKDRFSAERLKGVDSTLKIQPAKLEDSAVYLCASSPGEAAGSNQPQHFGDGTRLSIL.

This clone was observed a few times. Mismatch with germline at one junction end may stem from a read error. The chain couples TRBV11-2 to TRBJ2-3, with a possible D match to TRBD2 (5 bases). Germline V gene data show CDR1 as SGHAT and CDR2 as FQNNGV. CDR3 length equals 15 residues. DNA of the CDR3: TGTGTCAGCAGCTCCTTGGGAGTCCCCACAGATACGCAGTATTTT. Translating it yields CVSSSLGVPTDTQYF.

The chain has TRBV20-1 and TRBJ2-3; TRBD1 is a possible D gene (5 bases). V was shortened by 8 bases and J by 2 bases, with 26 bases between the two germline ends. CDR1 is DFQATT and CDR2 is SNEGSKA in the germline V gene (reference sequence). The CDR3 extends over 17 amino acids. This CDR3 reads CSSLSSVGPGPTDTQYF. The CDR3 region has the DNA TGCAGTTCCCTCTCGAGCGTGGGGCCCGGGCCCACAGATACGCAGTATTTT.

This clone was recorded at least ten times. Being one base from a much bigger clone, this may be a read error. This sequence joins TRBV6-5 and TRBJ2-5; D is unclear. The CDR3 loop spans 15 amino acids. The V gene's germline CDR1 is MNHEY and CDR2 SVGAGI. CDR3 sequence (DNA): TGTGCCGGCAGTTACTCGACCCTCATCTGGGAGACCCAGTACTTC. This encodes CAGSYSTLIWETQYF.

This clone appeared many times. The chain links TRBV19 to TRBJ2-5; D possibly matches TRBD1 or TRBD2 (5 bases each). CDR1 and CDR2 from the germline V gene are LNHDA and SQIVND (reference sequence). V was clipped by 0 bases and J by 1 base, with 9 bases between them. The CDR3 is 15 residues long. CDR3 residues: CASSIEGTVQETQYF. CDR3 nucleotides: TGTGCCAGTAGTATAGAGGGGACGGTCCAAGAGACCCAGTACTTC.

This clone was counted at least ten times. The chain employs TRBV5-1 and TRBJ1-1; D may be TRBD1 (5 bases). Per the germline V gene, CDR1 is SGHRS and CDR2 is YFSETQ. V was clipped by 0 bases and J by 3 bases, with 9 bases between them. This CDR3 is 14 amino acids long. The CDR3 reads CASSLVGGDTEAFF. The CDR3 DNA sequence: TGCGCCAGCAGCTTGGTGGGGGGGGACACTGAAGCTTTCTTT.